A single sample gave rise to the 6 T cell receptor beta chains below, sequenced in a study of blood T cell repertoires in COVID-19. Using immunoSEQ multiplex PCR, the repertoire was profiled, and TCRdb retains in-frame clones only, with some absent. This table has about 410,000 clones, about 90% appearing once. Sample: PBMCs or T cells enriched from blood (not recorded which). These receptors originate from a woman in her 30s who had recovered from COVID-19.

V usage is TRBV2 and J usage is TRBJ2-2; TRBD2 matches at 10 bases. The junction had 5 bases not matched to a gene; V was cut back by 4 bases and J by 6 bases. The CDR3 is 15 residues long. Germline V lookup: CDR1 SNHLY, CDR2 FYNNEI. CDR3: CASSVSGGAAGELFF. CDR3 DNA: TGTGCCAGCAGTGTGAGCGGGGGGGCGGCCGGGGAGCTGTTTTTT.

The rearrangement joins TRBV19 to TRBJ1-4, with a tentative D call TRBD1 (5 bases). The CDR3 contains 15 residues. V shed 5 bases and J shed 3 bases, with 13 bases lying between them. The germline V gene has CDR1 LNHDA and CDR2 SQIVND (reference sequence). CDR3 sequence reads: CASSLGPGPNEKLFF. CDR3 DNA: TGTGCCAGTAGTTTGGGGCCCGGCCCTAATGAAAAACTGTTTTTT.

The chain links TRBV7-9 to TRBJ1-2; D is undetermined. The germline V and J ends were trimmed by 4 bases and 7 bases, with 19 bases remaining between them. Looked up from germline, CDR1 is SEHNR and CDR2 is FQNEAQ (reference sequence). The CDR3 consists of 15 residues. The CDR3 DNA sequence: TGTGCCAGCAGCTCTCGTCCCGCGTTTCTTTCTGGCTACACCTTC. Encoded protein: CASSSRPAFLSGYTF.

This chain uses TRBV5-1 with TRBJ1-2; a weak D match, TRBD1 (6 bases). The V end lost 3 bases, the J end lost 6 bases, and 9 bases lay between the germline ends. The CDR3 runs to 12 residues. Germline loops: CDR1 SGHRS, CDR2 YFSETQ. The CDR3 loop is CASSSRGDGYTF. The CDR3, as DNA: TGCGCCAGCAGCTCCAGGGGAGATGGCTACACCTTC.

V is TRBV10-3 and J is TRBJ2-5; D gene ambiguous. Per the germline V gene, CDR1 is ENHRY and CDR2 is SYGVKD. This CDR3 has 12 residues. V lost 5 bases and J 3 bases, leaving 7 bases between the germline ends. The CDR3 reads CAISRGEETQYF. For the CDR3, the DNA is TGTGCCATCAGTAGAGGCGAAGAGACCCAGTACTTC.

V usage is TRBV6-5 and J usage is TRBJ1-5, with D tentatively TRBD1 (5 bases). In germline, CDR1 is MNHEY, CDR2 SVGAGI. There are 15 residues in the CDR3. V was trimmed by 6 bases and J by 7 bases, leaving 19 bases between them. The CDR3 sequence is CASSPGRGGGQPQHF. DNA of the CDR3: TGTGCCAGCAGCCCGGGGAGGGGTGGGGGGCAGCCCCAGCATTTT.